Listed below are T cell receptor beta chains from one sample, sequenced in a study of spatial heterogeneity in lung cancer. TCRdb passed the 5' RACE reads through MiXCR, listing each CDR3 protein once. This table has 95,000 to 130,000 distinct CDR3 sequences, roughly an eighth appearing once. The sample consisted of PBMCs, taken at follow-up. Receptors were obtained from a male donor with early-stage non-small cell lung cancer. Each CDR3 is given with its conserved first and last residue. A D gene is named only where the DNA matches it firmly.

v_call,d_call,cdr3_aa
TRBV7-7,TRBD2,CASSSLAGGRETQYF
TRBV20-1,TRBD2,CSAAGTSSLNEQFF
TRBV11-3,TRBD1,CASSRRDRNTEAFF
TRBV7-9,-,CASSPDVAGTYEQYF
TRBV20-1,TRBD2,CSARELAGTDTQYF
TRBV20-1,-,CSARRAGSRVLETQYF
TRBV10-1,-,CASRMATRPLHYGYTF
TRBV3-1,-,CASSQGGYEQYF
TRBV7-2,TRBD2,CASTPSGGFHNEQFF
TRBV7-3,-,CASSSQGRPQETQYF
TRBV6-1,-,CASSGTIVGEKLFF
TRBV7-3,TRBD1,CASSVGTGGETQYF
TRBV5-1,TRBD2,CASSSSRLAGKETQYF
TRBV28,-,CASSPPGVPGELFF
TRBV29-1,-,CSVVSDGLYEQYF
TRBV10-3,-,CAISESGRGYTDTQYF
TRBV25-1,-,CASSESNRNYGYTF
TRBV12-3/TRBV12-4,-,CASSLGSTRIQETQYF
TRBV24-1,TRBD1,CATSDFGTGTNNEQFF
TRBV7-2,TRBD1,CASSLTGQDNQPQHF
TRBV20-1,-,CSAQTPGLPTTDTQYF